The sequence of this T cell receptor (beta chain) was determined in a study of Ad26.COV2.S vaccination and SARS-CoV-2 variants (dated by TCRdb to the early 2020s). Some background on the complete study: Vaccine-arm donors were drawn from COV1001, a multicentre, randomized, double-blind, placebo-controlled phase I-IIa trial of Ad26.COV2.S in healthy adults. TCRbeta repertoire sequencing was used to assess the specificity and breadth of SARS-CoV-2-reactive T cell receptors after Ad26.COV2.S vaccination. Trial participants were randomized into five groups of five: low-dose or high-dose Ad26.COV2.S given once or twice, or placebo on both occasions. The TCR-sequenced set comprised around 32 samples: some 20 Ad26.COV2.S vaccine recipients, 5 placebo recipients and 8 SARS-CoV-2 convalescent individuals. Investigators did not know the trial group allocation while performing experiments and assessing outcomes. Ad26.COV2.S was administered intramuscularly at a dose of 5x10^10 or 1x10^11 viral particles, either as one shot or as two shots given 56 days apart.

The immunoSEQ Assay was used to sequence TCRbeta CDR3 regions. After extraction, genomic DNA underwent amplification by bias-controlled multiplex PCR, followed by high-throughput sequencing. Concerning the study's data processing: To quantify the absolute abundance of each unique TCRbeta CDR3 region, sequences were collapsed and filtered. T cell fraction was estimated by normalization of TCRbeta template counts to usable DNA, with usable DNA being measured through amplification of reference genes present in all nucleated cells. Repertoire TCRs were annotated as SARS-CoV-2-specific by exact matching of V gene, CDR3 amino acid sequence and J gene to a known reactive TCR set. MIRA supplied the reference SARS-CoV-2 TCR set, which was filtered for enrichment in COVID-19-positive ImmuneCODE repertoires so that public or cross-reactive TCRs were removed. Using the MIRA antigens, annotated TCRs were further analysed by specific ORF or by position within an ORF. Breadth was defined as the number of annotated unique rearrangements divided by the total number of unique productive rearrangements, and depth was defined as the summed frequency of the annotated unique rearrangements. Two-sided Wilcoxon rank-sum tests were applied when comparing TCR breadth between groups. Here the immuneACCESS table is served through TCRdb, limited to in-frame sequences with V and J called. Missing clones are a known gap in these copies; in checked studies unresolved V genes cover under half, and the rest lacks a known reason. The D gene and trimming were derived from the DNA, and the V and J assignments and clone size from that table. In all, the sample holds 350,000 to 450,000 clones, and approximately 90% of those were seen once. The ten largest clones add up to about 1.7% of the sample.

This sample's treatment or condition label indicates: 15 to 20 received Ad26.COV2.S at low or high dose, single or two shots; 5 received placebo; per-sample allocation not given. Repertoires of vaccine and placebo recipients were sequenced from samples taken on day 63 after the first injection. Between 29 July and 7 August 2020, Cohort 1b enrolled about 27 adults aged 18-55 years at one site in Boston, USA. Ad26.COV2.S was a replication-incompetent adenovirus type 26 vector expressing a prefusion-stabilized SARS-CoV-2 spike protein from the original Wuhan strain. Paper-wide results and their limitations: Comparable non-spike TCR breadth was observed between vaccine and placebo recipients, consistent with only spike being contained in the vaccine. Substantial breadth of spike-specific CD8+ and CD4+ T cell responses was reported after vaccination. The study was not powered to compare responses between vaccine doses or regimens. Spike-specific TCR breadth was higher in Ad26.COV2.S recipients than in placebo recipients (P = 0.0014). The authors noted that total T cell responses may have been underestimated by the TCR breadth and depth analyses.

The germline V gene (reference sequence) yields DFQATT for CDR1 and SNEGSKA for CDR2. The CDR3 goes from the cysteine to the phenylalanine over 11 residues. The sequence is cut down to CDR3 DNA, 33 bases in frame from base 1. Deletion took 3 bases off V and 9 bases off J, with a span of 6 bases between the germline ends. This clone showed up just a few times. Its antigen is currently not known. Qualities for individual bases were not recorded, and no much larger clone is one base off. The chain couples TRBV20-1 to TRBJ1-6, with the identity of the D gene unclear. This TCR was sampled from a person between 18 and 59 years old who received the Ad26.COV2.S COVID-19 vaccine or a placebo. Sequences were derived from peripheral blood, sampled in a trial of Ad26.COV2.S vaccine versus placebo. The DNA sequence reads TGCAGTGCTAGGTGGGGTTCACCCCTCCACTTT. The translation is CSARWGSPLHF.